What follows is one TCR beta chain and its context. Its recognized antigen is unknown. This entry belongs to a study of cytomegalovirus exposure and HLA in healthy donors (dated by TCRdb to 2016 to 2017). Concerning the study at large: According to an earlier analysis of 587 of the donors, roughly 180 million T cells yielded roughly 110 million unique TCR beta sequences and about 300 Gb of sequence data. Approximately 300 gigabases of sequencing data and approximately 91 million unique TCR sequences made up an early release that covered over 550 HLA-typed donors. Of the 398 genotyped donors, approximately 82% fell in the genetic ancestry cluster associated with self-reported Caucasian donors. The study aimed to test whether signatures of past pathogen exposure could be identified by cataloging public T cell receptors. The study profiled the T cell repertoires of approximately 700 subjects by immunosequencing and related them to cytomegalovirus serostatus. A separate validation cohort of over 95 different subjects was used in addition to the roughly 670-subject first cohort. To predict cytomegalovirus infection status, the study brought together high-throughput TCR immunosequencing, statistical association of individual TCRs with disease status, and machine learning. In a later analysis, previously published TCR beta repertoires from 666 donors were re-analyzed and high-resolution HLA genotyping was added so that TCR occurrence patterns could be studied. In the later analysis, no new phenotypic data were used to find candidate immune exposures; instead, reliance was placed on TCR beta sequences and their occurrence across donors. To decide whether each TCR beta V gene segment behaved as functional or pseudogenic, an earlier analysis of some 600 of the donors relied on high-throughput TCR beta sequencing. Donor age, sex, ethnicity and CMV serostatus were compiled together with the repertoire data. A later genetic analysis used genome-wide SNP genotypes for about three fifths of the roughly 700 donors, treating that subset as a discovery cohort. All discovery cohort repertoires had been generated on a single sequencing platform. Class I and class II HLA loci were covered by the typing at four-digit resolution. Typing coverage differed by locus: A, B, C, DRB1 and DQB1 were typed in roughly 620-630 donors, DQA1 in around 500, DPA1 in approximately 600, and DPB1 in just under 490. A few DR-DQ haplotypes were treated as single units for association and clustering because of strong linkage in the cohort. Among roughly 400 genotyped donors of the cohort, an average of about 240,000 unique TCR beta nucleotide sequences were sequenced per donor, about a sixth of them non-productive. Here is what the overall study found, with its caveats: A few of the identified cytomegalovirus-associated TCR beta chains were confirmed in vitro to be specific for cytomegalovirus antigens. Because HLA typing was missing for some donors at each locus, association tests included only the typed subset. In a later genetic analysis, a missense DCLRE1C variant was associated with V-gene and J-gene trimming of TCR beta chains, and the association was replicated in an independent cohort. Presence/absence analyses assumed roughly uniform sequencing depth across donors, an assumption that may not hold. At a false discovery rate of 0.05, a later analysis linked 15,000 to 20,000 TCR beta sequences to specific HLA alleles. In a later analysis, HLA-associated TCR beta chains showed more clonal expansion and lower generation probabilities than non-associated chains that were equally common. In an earlier analysis of some 500 of the donors, most TCR beta V segments were observed in productive rearrangements about 90% or about 30% of the time, broadly matching IMGT annotations. Over 15 rarely observed V segments, including chromosome 9 orphons, were excluded from the earlier analysis of just under 600 of the donors because counts were too low. Some IMGT-functional V segments, including TRBV6-2 and TRBV6-3, could not be distinguished by the 87-base-pair reads and were therefore excluded. A further reported finding was that TCR beta sequences accurately predicted the HLA-A and HLA-B alleles for most subjects in the first cohort. Most TCR sequences were observed very rarely across donors, whereas some public TCRs were present in many individuals. Linkage disequilibrium might explain the correlated functional status among segregating V segments, but an unknown experimental factor could not be excluded. Strong co-occurrence of HLA alleles, especially DR and DQ, made assigning TCR associations to individual alleles difficult. The only immune exposure information available for the cohort was CMV serostatus. Cytomegalovirus status was reported to be diagnosed by the classifier with high specificity and sensitivity in both the original and validation cohorts. A later analysis found that most CMV-associated TCR beta chains appeared HLA-restricted, with HLA associations seemingly driven largely by CMV exposure. In a later analysis, several top co-occurrence clusters were reported to appear linked to parvovirus B19, influenza, CMV and Epstein-Barr virus. Compared with the roughly 700-donor mean, donors in an Asian-associated ancestry cluster had fewer N-insertions in productive TCRs, according to a later genetic analysis. The study listed 150 to 200 TCR beta chains as associated with cytomegalovirus. A cluster of highly shared sequence variants was judged likely to be a technical artifact of the sequencing pipeline. In a later analysis, the rate of TCR association differed among HLA loci, with DRB1 alleles having the most associated TCRs and HLA-C alleles having the fewest. This cohort had only TCR beta chains sequenced, and the lack of alpha or paired-chain data limited which features could be detected. According to the authors, the approach could potentially be generalized to other disease states and immunological phenotypes.

CDR1 and CDR2, per the germline V gene, are MDHEN and SYDVKM. The CDR3 goes from the cysteine to the phenylalanine over 18 residues. Kept here is only the CDR3 DNA, which spans 54 bases and is read in frame from base 1. At the junction V is shortened by 1 base and J by 2 bases; bases outside the gene matches: 9. The library was prepared using the immunoSEQ multiplex PCR assay. A mixture of 60 forward primers for TCR Vbeta segments and 13 reverse primers for TCR Jbeta segments was used in the multiplex PCR. Amplification of the CDR3 region of rearranged TCR beta genes was performed with a multiplex PCR assay on genomic DNA. On the Illumina HiSeq System, the amplified TCR beta libraries were sequenced as 87-base-pair reads. Under the source paper's analysis protocol: Across the 700 or so repertoires, a later analysis counted roughly 84 million unique TCR beta chains, approximately 12 million of which were shared by at least two donors. A nearest-neighbor algorithm error-corrected the raw reads and collapsed the reads into unique sequences, merging closely related sequences to remove PCR and sequencing errors. Alignment of CDR3 sequences to IMGT reference sequences was used to assign V, D and J gene segments. For a sequence to be retained, a match of at least six nucleotides was required to both a V gene segment and a J gene segment. A rearrangement counted as productive if the CDR3 had no stop codons and remained in frame with V and J, and every other rearrangement counted as non-productive. Following IMGT convention, CDR3 was defined as the stretch from the second conserved V-encoded cysteine up to the conserved J-encoded phenylalanine. In an earlier analysis of roughly 580 of the donors, sequences lacking an unambiguous match to a single V gene segment were excluded. In an earlier analysis of 450 to 750 of the donors, a V segment was called functional when productive rearrangements were above 56.7%, and segregating when the standard deviation between donors exceeded 5%. A statistical classification framework was built to diagnose cytomegalovirus status from the catalog of TCR beta chain sequences. In a later analysis, TCR nucleotide sequences were compared against IMGT/GENE-DB human TR gene sequences so that V and J genes could be assigned. In a later analysis, CDR3 sequences and most-parsimonious VDJ recombination scenarios were assigned using the TCRdist pipeline. In a later analysis, every TCR beta chain was defined by the combination of its CDR3 amino acid sequence and its V-gene family, and reads without a unique V-gene family were dropped. In a later analysis, approximately 590 highly shared, low-generation-probability nucleotide sequences were removed to address suspected cross-contamination and a sequencing artifact. For each public chain, a later analysis derived a clonal expansion index from normalized ranks of inferred template counts within each repertoire. Generation probabilities in a later analysis came from a VDJ recombination model fitted to out-of-frame rearrangements, and those results were checked against IGoR. Hypergeometric tests were used in a later analysis to score TCR-TCR, TCR-HLA and TCR-CMV co-occurrence, with a repertoire-size bias correction applied to the TCR pairs. A later analysis estimated false discovery rates by permuting HLA or CMV assignments 20 times. A later analysis grouped co-occurring TCRs with DBSCAN, adding TCRdist sequence similarity when clustering within HLA-allele-positive subsets. Co-occurrence clustering excluded repertoires with fewer than 30,000 or more than 120,000 public chains, plus five with anomalous nucleotide sharing. Imported from immuneACCESS, the table was reduced by TCRdb to in-frame sequences with V and J called. These copies leave out some clones; in studies compared against another copy, an unresolved V gene accounts for under half, and the cause of the remainder is not known. The DNA was the basis for D and trimming; V, J and clone size are from that table. The sample table records under 95,000 clones. 0.5% to 0.65% of the sample belongs to the ten largest clones.

The cohort was made up of 666 healthy bone marrow donors. At the time of sampling, all cohort members were nominally healthy, though unrecorded immune exposures were likely present. The donor tested CMV seronegative and was one of the 352 seronegative cohort members. A peripheral blood sample was provided by each donor, and peripheral blood mononuclear cells were used for TCR beta sequencing. Genomic DNA was extracted from the blood cell samples with the Qiagen DNeasy Blood Extraction Kit. The chain employs TRBV28 and TRBJ2-5; 11 bases in between match TRBD2. Specimen: PBMCs. This sequence was found in a man aged 50-59 years in good health and CMV-seronegative. In nucleotide form, the sequence is TGTGCCAGCAGTTTATTCCTACTAGCGGGGGACCCACAAGAGACCCAGTACTTC. Its translation reads: CASSLFLLAGDPQETQYF.